This entry describes one TCR beta chain. Its specificity is unknown. When the RNA was reverse transcribed, random hexamers were used with an input of roughly 0.5 to 1 ug. It was immunoSEQ multiplex PCR that amplified TCR beta CDR3 across 54 Vbeta and 13 Jbeta. MiXCR, run by TCRdb on the immunoSEQ multiplex PCR reads, gives a single entry per CDR3 protein. Here the sample spans 180,000 or so distinct CDR3 sequences, approximately 94% being singletons. V shed 4 bases and J 6 bases; nucleotides not matched to a gene: 3. The CDR3 spans 12 residues. Germline V gene data show CDR1 as SQVTM and CDR2 as ANQGSEA. The data were taken from a study of CD8 T cells in Susac syndrome. Study-wide points: By the study's own acknowledgment, its TCR sequencing and HLA analysis included relatively few individuals.

Sequencing of TCR beta was performed on blood CD8+ and CD4+ T cells. The authors negatively isolated CD8+ and CD4+ T cells and FACS-enriched TEMRA cells. This receptor was obtained from a human donor in good health. The specimen was CD4+ T cells from PBMCs. V usage is TRBV29-1 and J usage is TRBJ1-2; TRBD1 matches at 9 bases. The CDR3 DNA reads as TGCAGCGTTGGGACAGGGGATGATGGCTACACCTTC. Encoded protein: CSVGTGDDGYTF.